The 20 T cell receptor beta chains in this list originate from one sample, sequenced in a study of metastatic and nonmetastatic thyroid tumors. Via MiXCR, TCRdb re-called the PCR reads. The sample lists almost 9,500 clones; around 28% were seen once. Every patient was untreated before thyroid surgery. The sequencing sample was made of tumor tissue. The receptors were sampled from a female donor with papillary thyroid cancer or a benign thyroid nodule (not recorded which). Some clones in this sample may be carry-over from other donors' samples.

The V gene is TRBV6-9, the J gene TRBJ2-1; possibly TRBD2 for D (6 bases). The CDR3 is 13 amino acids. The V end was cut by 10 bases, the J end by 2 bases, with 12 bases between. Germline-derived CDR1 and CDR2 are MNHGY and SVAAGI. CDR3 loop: CANSRGTYNEQFF. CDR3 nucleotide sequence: TGTGCCAACAGCCGGGGGACCTACAATGAGCAGTTCTTC.

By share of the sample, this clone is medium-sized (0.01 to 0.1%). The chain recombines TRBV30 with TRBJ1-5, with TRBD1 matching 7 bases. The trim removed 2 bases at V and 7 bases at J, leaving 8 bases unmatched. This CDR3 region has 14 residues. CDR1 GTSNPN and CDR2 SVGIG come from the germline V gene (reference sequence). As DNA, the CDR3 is TGTGCCTGGAGTTTTGGAGGGGGCGGACAGCCCCAGCATTTT. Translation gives CAWSFGGGGQPQHF.

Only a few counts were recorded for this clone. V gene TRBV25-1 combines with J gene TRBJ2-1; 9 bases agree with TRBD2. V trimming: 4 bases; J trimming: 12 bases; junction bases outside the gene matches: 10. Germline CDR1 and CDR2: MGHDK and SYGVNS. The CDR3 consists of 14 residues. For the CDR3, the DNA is TGTGCCAGCAGTGGCGGGACTAGCATTGAATCGCAGTTCTTC. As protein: CASSGGTSIESQFF. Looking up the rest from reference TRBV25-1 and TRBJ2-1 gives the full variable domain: EADIYQTPRYLVIGTGKKITLECSQTMGHDKMYWYQQDPGMELHLIHYSYGVNSTEKGDLSSESTVSRIRTEHFPLTLESARPSHTSQYLCASSGGTSIESQFFGPGTRLTVL.

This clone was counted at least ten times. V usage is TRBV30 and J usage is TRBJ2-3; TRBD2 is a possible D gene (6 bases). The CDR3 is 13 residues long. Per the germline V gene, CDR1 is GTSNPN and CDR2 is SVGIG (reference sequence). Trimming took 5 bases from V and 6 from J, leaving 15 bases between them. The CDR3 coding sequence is TGTGCCTGGTCGGTCGGGAGTGTGGATACGCAGTATTTT. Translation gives CAWSVGSVDTQYF.

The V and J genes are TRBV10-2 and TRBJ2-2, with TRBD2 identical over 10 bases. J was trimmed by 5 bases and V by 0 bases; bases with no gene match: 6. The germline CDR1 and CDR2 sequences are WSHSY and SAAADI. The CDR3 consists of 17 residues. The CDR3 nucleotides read TGCGCCAGCAGTGAGTCGAATCTAGCGGGAGTGACCGGGGAGCTGTTTTTT. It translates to CASSESNLAGVTGELFF.

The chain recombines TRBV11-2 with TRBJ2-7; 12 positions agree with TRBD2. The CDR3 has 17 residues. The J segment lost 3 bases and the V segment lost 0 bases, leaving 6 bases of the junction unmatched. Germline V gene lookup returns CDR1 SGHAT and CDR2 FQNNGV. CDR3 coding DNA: TGTGCCAGCAGCTTAGATCCTAGCGGGAGGGCCTACTACGAGCAGTACTTC. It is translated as CASSLDPSGRAYYEQYF.

CDR3 DNA: TGTGCCAGCAGTTACTCCCGGGGGTCAGCCTACGAGCAGTACTTC. This translates into CASSYSRGSAYEQYF. The rearrangement links TRBV6-5 to TRBJ2-7; TRBD2 is a possible D gene (6 bases). The V and J ends lost 0 bases and 2 bases respectively, with 11 bases between them. The germline V gene encodes CDR1 MNHEY and CDR2 SVGAGI. This CDR3 has 15 residues.

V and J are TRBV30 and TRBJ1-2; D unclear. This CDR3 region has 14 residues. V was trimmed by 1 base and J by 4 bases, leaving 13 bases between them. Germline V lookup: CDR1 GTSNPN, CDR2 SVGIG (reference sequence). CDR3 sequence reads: CAWSERLGGYGYTF. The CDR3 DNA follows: TGTGCCTGGAGTGAACGGCTAGGTGGCTATGGCTACACCTTC. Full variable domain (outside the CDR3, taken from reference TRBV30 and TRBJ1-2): SQTIHQWPATLVQPVGSPLSLECTVEGTSNPNLYWYRQAAGRGLQLLFYSVGIGQISSEVPQNLSASRPQDRQFILSSKKLLLSDSGFYLCAWSERLGGYGYTFGSGTRLTVV.

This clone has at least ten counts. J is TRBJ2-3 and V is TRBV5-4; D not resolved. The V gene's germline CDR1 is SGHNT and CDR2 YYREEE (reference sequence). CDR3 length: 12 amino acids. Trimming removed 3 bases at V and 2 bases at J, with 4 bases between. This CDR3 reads CASSSNTDTQYF. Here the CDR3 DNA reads TGTGCCAGCAGCTCAAACACAGATACGCAGTATTTT. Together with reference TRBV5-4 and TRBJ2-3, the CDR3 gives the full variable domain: ETGVTQSPTHLIKTRGQQVTLRCSSQSGHNTVSWYQQALGQGPQFIFQYYREEENGRGNFPPRFSGLQFPNYSSELNVNALELDDSALYLCASSSNTDTQYFGPGTRLTVL.

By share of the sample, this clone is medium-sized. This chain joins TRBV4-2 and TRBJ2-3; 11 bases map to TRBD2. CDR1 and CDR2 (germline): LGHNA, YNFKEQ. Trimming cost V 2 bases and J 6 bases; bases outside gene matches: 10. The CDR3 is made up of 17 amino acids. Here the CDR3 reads CASSQFETSGIRDTQYF. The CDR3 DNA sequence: TGTGCCAGCAGCCAATTCGAGACTAGCGGGATTCGGGATACGCAGTATTTT.

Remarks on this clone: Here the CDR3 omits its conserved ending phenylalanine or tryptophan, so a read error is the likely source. The CDR3 region has the DNA TGTGCCAGCAGCTTATTCGGCACCGGGGAGCTGTTTTCT. Translated: CASSLFGTGELFS. The rearrangement uses TRBV11-3 and TRBJ2-2; D is unclear. This CDR3 region has 13 residues. In germline, CDR1 is SGHNT, CDR2 YENEEA. The ends were cut back, 2 bases at V and 4 bases at J, with 5 bases in the middle.

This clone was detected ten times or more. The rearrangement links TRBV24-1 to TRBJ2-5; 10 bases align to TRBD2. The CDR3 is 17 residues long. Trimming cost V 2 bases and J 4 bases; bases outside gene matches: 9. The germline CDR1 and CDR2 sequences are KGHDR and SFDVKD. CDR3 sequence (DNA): TGTGCCACCAGTGATTCGCGTCCTCTAGCGGGAGCAGAGACCCAGTACTTC. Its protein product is CATSDSRPLAGAETQYF.

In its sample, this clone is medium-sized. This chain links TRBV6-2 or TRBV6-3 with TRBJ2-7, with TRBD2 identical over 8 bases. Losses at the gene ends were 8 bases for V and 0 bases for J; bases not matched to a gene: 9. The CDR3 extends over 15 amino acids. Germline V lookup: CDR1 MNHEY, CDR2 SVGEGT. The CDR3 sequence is CASQNSGVSSYEQYF. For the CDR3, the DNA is TGTGCCAGCCAGAATAGCGGGGTCAGCTCCTACGAGCAGTACTTC.

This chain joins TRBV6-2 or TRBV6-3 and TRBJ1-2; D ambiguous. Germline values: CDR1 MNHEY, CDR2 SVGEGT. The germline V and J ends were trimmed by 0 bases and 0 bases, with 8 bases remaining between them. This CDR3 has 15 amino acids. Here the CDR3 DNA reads TGTGCCAGCAGTTACTCGAGAAGAGCTAACTATGGCTACACCTTC. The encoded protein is CASSYSRRANYGYTF.

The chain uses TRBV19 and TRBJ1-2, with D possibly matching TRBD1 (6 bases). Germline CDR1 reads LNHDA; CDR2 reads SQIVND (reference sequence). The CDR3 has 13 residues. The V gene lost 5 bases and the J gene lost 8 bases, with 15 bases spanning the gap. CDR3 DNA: TGTGCCAGTAGTCCTAGGGGGGGAAGCGGCTACACCTTC. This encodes CASSPRGGSGYTF.

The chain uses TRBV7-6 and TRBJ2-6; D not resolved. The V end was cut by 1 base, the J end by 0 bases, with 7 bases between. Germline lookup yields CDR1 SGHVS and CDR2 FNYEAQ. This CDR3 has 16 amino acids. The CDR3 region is CASSLGKGSGANVLTF. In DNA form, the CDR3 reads TGTGCCAGCAGCTTAGGGAAGGGCTCTGGGGCCAACGTCCTGACTTTC.

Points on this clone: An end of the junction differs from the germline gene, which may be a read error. CDR3 protein: CANSETCPAGDTQYF. The DNA for the CDR3 is TGTGCCAACAGTGAAACGTGTCCAGCGGGAGATACGCAGTATTTT. The rearrangement joins TRBV6-1 to TRBJ2-3; D possibly corresponds to TRBD2 (6 bases). This CDR3 has 15 residues. The germline gives CDR1 MNHNS, CDR2 SASEGT.

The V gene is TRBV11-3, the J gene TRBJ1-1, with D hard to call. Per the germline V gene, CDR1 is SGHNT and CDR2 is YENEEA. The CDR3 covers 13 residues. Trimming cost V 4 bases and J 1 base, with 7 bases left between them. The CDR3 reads CASSSYTNTEAFF. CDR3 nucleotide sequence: TGTGCCAGCAGCTCATATACGAACACTGAAGCTTTCTTT.

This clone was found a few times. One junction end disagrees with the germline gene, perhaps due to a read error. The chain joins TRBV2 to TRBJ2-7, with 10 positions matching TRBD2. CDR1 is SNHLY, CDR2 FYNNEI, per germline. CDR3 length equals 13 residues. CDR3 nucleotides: TGTGACAGCAGCCGACTAGCGGGTTACGAGCAGTACTTC. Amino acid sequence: CDSSRLAGYEQYF.

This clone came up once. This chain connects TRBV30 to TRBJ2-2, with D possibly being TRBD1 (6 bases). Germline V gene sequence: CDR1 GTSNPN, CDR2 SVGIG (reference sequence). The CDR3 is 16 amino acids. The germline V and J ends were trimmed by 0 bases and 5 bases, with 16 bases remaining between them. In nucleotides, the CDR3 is TGTGCCTGGAGTGTGTTGGGGGCGTTTAGGACCGGGGAGCTGTTTTTT. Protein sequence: CAWSVLGAFRTGELFF. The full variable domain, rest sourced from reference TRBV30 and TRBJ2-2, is SQTIHQWPATLVQPVGSPLSLECTVEGTSNPNLYWYRQAAGRGLQLLFYSVGIGQISSEVPQNLSASRPQDRQFILSSKKLLLSDSGFYLCAWSVLGAFRTGELFFGEGSRLTVL.